This T cell receptor beta chain was obtained from a study of regulatory T cells in long-lasting Graves disease. The time point: newly diagnosed GD, antithyroid drugs for less than 3 months. Researchers made the TCR library from RNA that was extracted from PBMCs. Trimming pared 7 bases from V and 2 bases from J, leaving 4 bases between. Germline lookup yields CDR1 ENHRY and CDR2 SYGVKD. The CDR3 totals 11 residues. Combining iRepertoire HTBI primers with Arm-PCR of CDR3 regions, the authors built TCR beta libraries. Via MiXCR, TCRdb re-called the multiplex PCR reads, giving one row per CDR3 protein. The table lists some 500,000 distinct CDR3 sequences, roughly 13% of them singletons, with more than 8.5% in the top ten. The sample was also reused in another study, on T cells in Graves' hyperthyroidism and ophthalmopathy.

This sequence joins TRBV10-3 and TRBJ2-3, with D unclear. The input for sequencing was peripheral blood mononuclear cells (PBMCs), taken at new diagnosis, from a patient treated with antithyroid drugs. The TCR comes from a man aged 25 to 40 with Graves disease. The CDR3 here is CAIKNTDTQYF. Written as DNA, the CDR3 is TGTGCCATCAAGAACACAGATACGCAGTATTTT.